One sample yielded the 22 T cell receptor beta chains listed below, sequenced in a study of blood T cell repertoires in COVID-19. Assay: immunoSEQ multiplex PCR; the TCRdb copy retains only in-frame clones and omits some. The sample shows about 16,000 clones, roughly four fifths of them seen only once. Material: peripheral blood. The receptor set was obtained from an older man with active COVID-19.

The chain combines TRBV4-1 with TRBJ1-1; TRBD1 matches at 9 bases. Germline trimming cut 4 bases from V and 5 bases from J; bases unmatched to any gene: 11. CDR3 length equals 16 residues. CDR1 is MGHRA, CDR2 YSYEKL, per germline. Here the CDR3 DNA reads TGCGCCAGCAGCCGGCCGAGGGGGACAGGGAGGACTGAAGCTTTCTTT. Protein: CASSRPRGTGRTEAFF.

The CDR3: CASSSGQYYGYTF. CDR3 nucleotide sequence: TGTGCCAGCAGTTCGGGACAGTACTATGGCTACACCTTC. The rearrangement joins TRBV6-5 to TRBJ1-2, with 7 bases lining up with TRBD1. J gave up 3 bases and V 4 bases, and 2 bases lay outside the gene matches. CDR3 length equals 13 residues. The germline V gene encodes CDR1 MNHEY and CDR2 SVGAGI.

The chain is built from TRBV30 and TRBJ1-1; 9 bases map to TRBD1. There are 16 residues in the CDR3. Trimming at V came to 5 bases and at J to 5 bases, leaving 15 bases not matched to a gene. From germline, CDR1 is GTSNPN and CDR2 SVGIG (reference sequence). For the CDR3, the DNA is TGTGCCTGGGGTATAACAGGGGGCCCGGGGGATACTGAAGCTTTCTTT. Amino acids: CAWGITGGPGDTEAFF.

This clone was picked up a small number of times. The gene calls are TRBV27 and TRBJ2-2; a possible D gene is TRBD1 (6 bases). Per germline, CDR1 MNHEY and CDR2 SMNVEV (reference sequence). V was clipped by 3 bases and J by 6 bases, with 23 bases between them. The CDR3 totals 18 residues. The CDR3 sequence: CASSFLVNGRGRPGELFF. CDR3 DNA sequence: TGTGCCAGCAGTTTCCTCGTTAATGGCAGGGGAAGACCCGGGGAGCTGTTTTTT.

This chain connects TRBV19 to TRBJ2-1, with a weak D call TRBD2 (5 bases). This CDR3 spans 18 amino acids. Trimming stripped 2 bases from V and 5 bases from J, with 22 bases between. Germline assignment: CDR1 LNHDA and CDR2 SQIVND (reference sequence). CDR3: CASSILSPSRVWHNEQFF. The CDR3 DNA sequence: TGTGCCAGTAGTATATTGTCGCCGTCGAGGGTTTGGCACAATGAGCAGTTCTTC.

The chain uses TRBV10-2 and TRBJ2-7; tentatively, D is TRBD1 (5 bases). The CDR3 extends over 17 amino acids. V was cut by 5 bases and J by 3 bases, with 23 bases left in between. Per germline, CDR1 WSHSY and CDR2 SAAADI. CDR3 nucleotides: TGCGCCAGCAGTATGATTGGGATCGGGCAGGGAAACTACGAGCAGTACTTC. Its translation is CASSMIGIGQGNYEQYF.

This chain links TRBV11-2 with TRBJ2-7; the match to TRBD1 covers 9 bases. CDR1 is SGHAT and CDR2 is FQNNGV in the germline V gene. CDR3 length: 13 amino acids. V dropped 3 bases and J dropped 5; count of bases not matched to a gene: 2. CDR3 protein: CASSLGTGHEQYF. The CDR3 region has the DNA TGTGCCAGCAGCTTGGGGACAGGGCACGAGCAGTACTTC.

The rearrangement joins TRBV5-4 to TRBJ2-7, with 12 bases fitting TRBD1. This CDR3 region has 16 residues. Per germline, CDR1 SGHNT and CDR2 YYREEE (reference sequence). With 4 bases clipped from V and 3 bases from J, the junction kept 8 bases outside the gene matches. For the CDR3, the DNA is TGTGCCAGCAGCCGCGAGGGGACAGGGGGCGTCTACGAGCAGTACTTC. This sequence encodes CASSREGTGGVYEQYF.

The chain couples TRBV30 to TRBJ2-5; 9 bases agree with TRBD2. The CDR3 length is 14 residues. Germline-derived CDR1 and CDR2 are GTSNPN and SVGIG (reference sequence). Trimming took 8 bases from V and 4 from J; bases not matched to a gene: 11. The CDR3, as DNA: TGTGCCGGAAACGTAGCGGGAGTTAGAGAGACCCAGTACTTC. Translation gives CAGNVAGVRETQYF.

The chain is built from TRBV6-1 and TRBJ2-7, with a weak D call TRBD1 (5 bases). CDR3 size: 14 residues. Germline V gives CDR1 MNHNS, CDR2 SASEGT. Deletions cut 1 base from V and 7 bases from J, with 14 bases between. The CDR3 here is CASSEVSGKGEQYF. CDR3 in DNA: TGTGCCAGCAGTGAAGTAAGTGGAAAGGGGGAGCAGTACTTC.

The chain employs TRBV7-6 and TRBJ2-7, with TRBD2 matching over 8 bases. Germline V gene data show CDR1 as SGHVS and CDR2 as FNYEAQ. The CDR3 consists of 19 residues. V gave up 5 bases and J gave up 0 bases; unmatched junction bases: 18. This CDR3 reads CASSPGGAGGTRSSYEQYF. The CDR3 bases are TGTGCCAGCAGCCCTGGGGGCGCGGGAGGCACAAGGAGCTCCTACGAGCAGTACTTC.

The chain links TRBV6-2 or TRBV6-3 to TRBJ2-5; TRBD2 matches at 10 bases. Germline V gene data show CDR1 as MNHEY and CDR2 as SVGEGT. V trimming: 2 bases; J trimming: 6 bases; junction bases outside the gene matches: 9. The CDR3 totals 16 residues. CDR3 coding DNA: TGTGCCAGCAGTTACCAGCTAGCGGGAGTGGGAAAGACCCAGTACTTC. Translation gives CASSYQLAGVGKTQYF.

A single count supports this clone. The rearrangement links TRBV19 to TRBJ1-4, with a weak D call TRBD1 (6 bases). V was pared by 5 bases and J by 10 bases, with 17 bases between. The CDR3 spans 14 residues. Germline CDR1 LNHDA, CDR2 SQIVND (reference sequence). CDR3 coding DNA: TGTGCCAGTAGTTCCCCCGGGGGGGCCGGAAAACTGTTTTTT. Translated, it gives CASSSPGGAGKLFF.

V and J are TRBV3-1 (or the pseudogene TRBV3-2) and TRBJ1-3; D is unclear. There are 19 residues in the CDR3. CDR1 LGHDT and CDR2 YNNKEL come from the germline V gene (reference sequence). The V end was cut by 1 base, the J end by 0 bases, with 19 bases between. This CDR3 reads CASSQGGATRARSGNTIYF. The CDR3 region has the DNA TGTGCCAGCAGCCAAGGCGGAGCGACTAGGGCCCGCTCTGGAAACACCATATATTTT.

The gene calls are TRBV29-1 and TRBJ2-1; 7 nucleotides agree with TRBD2. The CDR3 has 15 residues. V was pared by 0 bases and J by 3 bases, with 5 bases of the junction left unmatched. Germline lookup yields CDR1 SQVTM and CDR2 ANQGSEA. The CDR3 spells CSVEEASGVYNEQFF. The CDR3 DNA reads TGCAGCGTTGAAGAGGCGAGCGGGGTCTACAATGAGCAGTTCTTC.

The CDR3 DNA follows: TGCAGCGTTGCCCCAGCTCCGTACAGTGACGGCTACACCTTC. Translating gives CSVAPAPYSDGYTF. The chain combines TRBV29-1 with TRBJ1-2; D gene uncertain. There are 14 residues in the CDR3. The germline V gene has CDR1 SQVTM and CDR2 ANQGSEA. The ends were cut back, 4 bases at V and 8 bases at J, with 20 bases in the middle.

The chain employs TRBV29-1 and TRBJ2-1; TRBD2 aligns across 7 bases. This CDR3 is built from 14 residues. Per the germline V gene, CDR1 is SQVTM and CDR2 is ANQGSEA. Trimming removed 5 bases from V and 2 bases from J; junction bases left unmatched: 6. The CDR3 loop reads CSVSGGGTYNEQFF. The CDR3 DNA follows: TGCAGCGTTTCGGGCGGGGGAACCTACAATGAGCAGTTCTTC.

CDR3 region: CASSQAGDTQYF. The CDR3 DNA reads TGTGCCAGCAGCCAAGCGGGAGATACGCAGTATTTT. The chain carries TRBV4-2 and TRBJ2-3; D not certain. The V gene lost 1 base and the J gene lost 5 bases, with 4 bases spanning the gap. The CDR3 is made up of 12 amino acids. Germline CDR1 is LGHNA and CDR2 is YNFKEQ.

This clone was detected only once. The V call is TRBV7-2, the J call TRBJ2-7, with 11 positions matching TRBD1. The ends lost 6 bases at V and 3 bases at J; junction bases unmatched: 4. The CDR3 length is 14 residues. Per the germline V gene, CDR1 is SGHTA and CDR2 is FQGNSA. CDR3 in amino acids: CASSWDRGSYEQYF. The CDR3, as DNA: TGTGCCAGCAGTTGGGACAGGGGGAGCTACGAGCAGTACTTC. The full variable domain, rest sourced from reference TRBV7-2 and TRBJ2-7, is GAGVSQSPSNKVTEKGKDVELRCDPISGHTALYWYRQSLGQGLEFLIYFQGNSAPDKSGLPSDRFSAERTGGSVSTLTIQRTQQEDSAVYLCASSWDRGSYEQYFGPGTRLTVT.

This sequence joins TRBV11-3 and TRBJ2-7; TRBD2 might be the D (5 bases). The CDR3 is 12 amino acids. V was cut by 1 base and J by 6 bases, with 7 bases left in between. Germline loops: CDR1 SGHNT, CDR2 YENEEA. Here the CDR3 DNA reads TGTGCCAGCAGCTTAGGAGGGAGCGAGCAGTACTTC. This encodes CASSLGGSEQYF. Full variable domain (remainder filled in from reference TRBV11-3 and TRBJ2-7): EAGVVQSPRYKIIEKKQPVAFWCNPISGHNTLYWYLQNLGQGPELLIRYENEEAVDDSQLPKDRFSAERLKGVDSTLKIQPAELGDSAVYLCASSLGGSEQYFGPGTRLTVT.

The genes are TRBV5-4 and TRBJ2-2; 8 nucleotides match TRBD1. The germline gives CDR1 SGHNT, CDR2 YYREEE (reference sequence). V trimming: 2 bases; J trimming: 4 bases; junction bases outside the gene matches: 7. This CDR3 contains 16 residues. The CDR3 region is CASSLPGQATTGELFF. CDR3 sequence (DNA): TGTGCCAGCAGCTTACCGGGACAGGCAACCACCGGGGAGCTGTTTTTT.

The chain uses TRBV27 and TRBJ2-3; no clear D gene. Germline V gene data show CDR1 as MNHEY and CDR2 as SMNVEV (reference sequence). Trimming cost V 3 bases and J 3 bases, with 7 bases left between them. The CDR3 sequence is 13 residues long. CDR3 sequence: CASSFLITDTQYF. The DNA of the CDR3 is TGTGCCAGCAGTTTTCTTATAACAGATACGCAGTATTTT.